This TCR beta chain was sequenced for a study of blood T cell repertoires in COVID-19. Overall study: Samples taken during acute and convalescent COVID-19 were collected in the United States, Italy and Spain. The analysed material was cDNA or gDNA that came from T cells, B-cell-depleted T cells, or PBMCs.

This CDR3 region has 13 residues. CDR1 and CDR2 from the germline V gene are SQVTM and ANQGSEA. V shed 7 bases and J shed 3 bases, with 12 bases lying between them. Under the authors' procedure: Nucleated cell counts were estimated from reference gene primer amplification. Sequencing used immunoSEQ multiplex PCR; TCRdb keeps in-frame clones, though not all of them. Clonal size and the V and J genes are those of that table, whereas D and trimming came from the DNA. The sample has more than 40,000 clones, more than 75% seen once; the top ten hold approximately 10%. Source material: peripheral blood. This rearrangement joins TRBV29-1 to TRBJ2-2, with a tentative D call TRBD1 (5 bases). The origin of this receptor is a man between 50 and 59 years old with active COVID-19. The CDR3 is CSGWGLDTGELFF. The CDR3 DNA sequence: TGCAGCGGGTGGGGCCTAGACACCGGGGAGCTGTTTTTT.